This T cell receptor (beta chain) was observed in a study of shared clonotypes between healthy human individuals. Across the study: Per donor, CD8 memory used one plate, CD8 naive used two, CD4 memory used three and CD4 naive used three. Findings of the study overall: Larger richness was generally estimated for naive than memory subsets.

Replicate PCRs run on sorted subsets employed around 200 ng DNA, approximately 30,000 T cell genomes. TCRdb's table, derived via immunoSEQ multiplex PCR, lists solely in-frame clones and lacks some. The sample lists hundreds of thousands of clones; around 90% were seen once. The CDR3 runs 14 residues. Trimming removed 3 bases from V and 4 bases from J; junction bases left unmatched: 4. Germline values: CDR1 MNHEY, CDR2 SMNVEV (reference sequence). Terminally differentiated effector memory CD45RA+ cells were excluded by CCR7 positive selection of CD45RO-negative cells. Turning to this clone: Its target is unknown.

The receptor comes from a man aged 30-40 years in good health. This sequence joins TRBV27 and TRBJ2-7; TRBD1 agrees at 9 bases. Input material: naive CD8+ T cells sorted from blood. As DNA, the CDR3 is TGTGCCAGCAGTTTTGGACAGGGGATGTACGAGCAGTACTTC. This sequence encodes CASSFGQGMYEQYF.